Listed below are T cell receptor beta chains from one sample, sequenced in a study of monozygotic twins with inflammatory bowel disease. TCRdb reprocessed the 5' RACE reads and keeps a single row for each CDR3 protein, giving no DNA. Recorded for this sample: about 300,000 distinct CDR3 sequences. The sequencing sample was made of blood. The receptors originated from a human donor with ulcerative colitis or Crohn's disease, or a healthy co-twin of an affected twin (not recorded which). CDR3s include the opening cysteine and the closing phenylalanine or tryptophan.

V gene	J gene	CDR3 protein
TRBV12-3/TRBV12-4	TRBJ2-7	CASSLVGGLTYEQYF
TRBV6-5	TRBJ1-5	CASKESPGRGNQPQHF
TRBV11-3	TRBJ2-1	CASSSGTEQFF
TRBV23-1	TRBJ1-6	CASSPRGANNSPLHF
TRBV7-2	TRBJ2-5	CASSFKGVETQYF
TRBV7-9	TRBJ2-2	CASSLPGPYTGELFF
TRBV28	TRBJ2-5	CASSAGGGGSQETQYF
TRBV7-2	TRBJ2-7	CASSHRLAQEQYF
TRBV5-1	TRBJ2-3	CASSLSWPSGWDTQYF
TRBV6-5	TRBJ1-2	CASSRGGFYGYTF
TRBV7-9	TRBJ2-3	CASSFGLDTQYF
TRBV6-1	TRBJ1-4	CASSGQGRNEKLFF
TRBV29-1	TRBJ1-4	CSVEGVGGPKLFF
TRBV27	TRBJ2-1	CASSLGTSGVNEQFF
TRBV12-3/TRBV12-4	TRBJ1-1	CASSYRERTEAFF
TRBV30	TRBJ2-3	CAWAGTDTQYF
TRBV7-2	TRBJ1-6	CASSPRRRNSPLHF
TRBV12-3/TRBV12-4	TRBJ2-6	CASSLAAPSGANVLTF
TRBV30	TRBJ2-3	CAWSTRSTDTQYF
TRBV10-2	TRBJ2-7	CASSASGRAGLREQYF
TRBV9	TRBJ1-1	CASSVEWGNTEAFF
TRBV20-1	TRBJ1-5	CSARPDSNQPQHF
TRBV13	TRBJ2-3	CASSLGLAASDTQYF
TRBV7-8	TRBJ2-2	CASTLQGEYLLANTGELFF
TRBV5-1	TRBJ2-2	CASSLKGGITGELFF
TRBV5-5	TRBJ1-2	CASSYWGGGYTF
TRBV10-3	TRBJ2-5	CAINSGGVETQYF
TRBV5-1	TRBJ2-5	CASSLNHKETQYF
TRBV20-1	TRBJ2-2	CSAAGTVPGELFF
TRBV10-3	TRBJ2-7	CAISGSAITYEQYF
TRBV12-3/TRBV12-4	TRBJ1-1	CASREQTTEAFF
TRBV20-1	TRBJ1-1	CSAKKSGQLIVSEAFF
TRBV13	TRBJ2-1	CASSPQDNEQFF
TRBV6-4	TRBJ2-5	CATLQQTSGQGMTRGRETQYF
TRBV5-1	TRBJ2-7	CASSSGGRSAFSYEQYF
TRBV6-1	TRBJ2-2	CASSMRGQLNTGELFF
TRBV24-1	TRBJ2-2	CATSDLMDGELFF
TRBV5-1	TRBJ2-1	CASSDGTSRDEQFF
TRBV19	TRBJ2-3	CASSIGRGQGAADTQYF
TRBV7-2	TRBJ2-2	CASSTRRLAGAGELFF
TRBV18	TRBJ1-1	CASSPPPGATEAFF
TRBV19	TRBJ1-4	CATTSEGLPNEKLFF
TRBV5-6	TRBJ2-2	CASSFRTTGELFF
TRBV5-4	TRBJ2-7	CASSYYLPGLEGEQYF
TRBV5-6	TRBJ1-1	CASSQQGWMNTEAFF
TRBV4-3	TRBJ2-7	CASSQSPLGQGLGEQYF
TRBV20-1	TRBJ1-2	CSASPPGNTLYTF
TRBV7-2	TRBJ2-1	CASSSQGRTNEQFF
TRBV3-1	TRBJ2-1	CASSQAGRSDEQFF